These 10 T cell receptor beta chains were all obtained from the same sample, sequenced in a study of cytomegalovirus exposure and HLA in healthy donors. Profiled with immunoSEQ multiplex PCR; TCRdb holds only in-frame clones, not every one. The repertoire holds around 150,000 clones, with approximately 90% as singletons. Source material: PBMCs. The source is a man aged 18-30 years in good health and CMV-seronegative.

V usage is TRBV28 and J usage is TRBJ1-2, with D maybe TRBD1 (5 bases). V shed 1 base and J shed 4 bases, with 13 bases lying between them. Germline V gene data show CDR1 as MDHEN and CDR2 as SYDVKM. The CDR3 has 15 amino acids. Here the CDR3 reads CASSLSGGLGYGYTF. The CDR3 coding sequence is TGTGCCAGCAGTTTATCTGGGGGACTTGGCTATGGCTACACCTTC.

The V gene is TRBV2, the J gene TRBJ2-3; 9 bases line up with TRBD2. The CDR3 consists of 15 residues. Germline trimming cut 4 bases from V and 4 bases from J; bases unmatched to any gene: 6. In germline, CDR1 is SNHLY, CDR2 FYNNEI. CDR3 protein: CASSVDAGGPDTQYF. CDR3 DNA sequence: TGTGCCAGCAGTGTGGATGCGGGAGGGCCAGATACGCAGTATTTT. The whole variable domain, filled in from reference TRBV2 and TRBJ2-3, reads EPEVTQTPSHQVTQMGQEVILRCVPISNHLYFYWYRQILGQKVEFLVSFYNNEISEKSEIFDDQFSVERPDGSNFTLKIRSTKLEDSAMYFCASSVDAGGPDTQYFGPGTRLTVL.

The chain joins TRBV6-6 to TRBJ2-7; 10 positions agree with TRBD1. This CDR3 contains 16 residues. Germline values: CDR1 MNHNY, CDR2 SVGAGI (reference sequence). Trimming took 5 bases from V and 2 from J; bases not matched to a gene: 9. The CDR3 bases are TGTGCCAGCAGTGCCACCGGGACAGGGGAACCCTACGAGCAGTACTTC. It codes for CASSATGTGEPYEQYF.

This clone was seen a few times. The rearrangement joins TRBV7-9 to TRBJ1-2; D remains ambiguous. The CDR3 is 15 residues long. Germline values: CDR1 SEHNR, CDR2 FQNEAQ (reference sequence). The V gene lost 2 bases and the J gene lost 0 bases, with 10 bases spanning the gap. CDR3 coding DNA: TGTGCCAGCAGCTTAATTGAGGGTACTAACTATGGCTACACCTTC. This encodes CASSLIEGTNYGYTF.

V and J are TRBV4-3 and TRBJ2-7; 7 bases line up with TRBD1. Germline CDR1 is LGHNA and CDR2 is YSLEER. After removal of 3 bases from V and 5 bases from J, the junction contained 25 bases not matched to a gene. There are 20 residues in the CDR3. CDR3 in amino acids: CASSQRGLGGSGTVSHEQYF. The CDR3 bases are TGCGCCAGCAGCCAGAGGGGCCTAGGCGGCTCCGGGACAGTGAGTCACGAGCAGTACTTC.

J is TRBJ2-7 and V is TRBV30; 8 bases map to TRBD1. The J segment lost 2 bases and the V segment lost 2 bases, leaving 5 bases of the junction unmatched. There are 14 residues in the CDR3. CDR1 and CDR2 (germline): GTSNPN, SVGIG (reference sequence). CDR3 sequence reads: CAWSSPGQAYEQYV. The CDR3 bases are TGTGCCTGGAGTTCGCCGGGACAGGCCTACGAGCAGTACGTC.

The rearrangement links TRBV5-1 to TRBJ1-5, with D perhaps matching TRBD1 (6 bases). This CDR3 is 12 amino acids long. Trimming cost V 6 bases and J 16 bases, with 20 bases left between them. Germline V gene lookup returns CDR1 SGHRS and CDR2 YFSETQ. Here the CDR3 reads CASTVVWGLHHF. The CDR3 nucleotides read TGCGCCAGCACCGTTGTGTGGGGGCTGCACCATTTT.

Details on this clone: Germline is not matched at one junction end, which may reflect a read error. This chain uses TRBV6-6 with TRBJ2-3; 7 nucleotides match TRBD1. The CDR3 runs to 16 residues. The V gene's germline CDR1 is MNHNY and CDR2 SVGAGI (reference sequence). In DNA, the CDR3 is TGTGCCAGCAATTACCAGGAGGTGGATACAGGGGTGGGGCAGTATTTT. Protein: CASNYQEVDTGVGQYF.

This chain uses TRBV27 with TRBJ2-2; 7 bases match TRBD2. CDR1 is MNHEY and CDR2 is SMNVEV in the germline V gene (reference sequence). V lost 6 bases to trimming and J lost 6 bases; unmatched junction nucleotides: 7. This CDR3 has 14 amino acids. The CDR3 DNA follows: TGTGCCAGCAGACCCTTCGGGGGGTCCGGGGAGCTGTTTTTT. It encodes CASRPFGGSGELFF.

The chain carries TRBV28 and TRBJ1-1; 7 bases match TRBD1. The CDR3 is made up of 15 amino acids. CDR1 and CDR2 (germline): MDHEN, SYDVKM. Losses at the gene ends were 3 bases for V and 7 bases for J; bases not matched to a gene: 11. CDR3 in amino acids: CASSLPDNRGDEAFF. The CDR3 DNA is TGTGCCAGCAGTTTGCCGGACAACAGGGGCGATGAAGCTTTCTTT.